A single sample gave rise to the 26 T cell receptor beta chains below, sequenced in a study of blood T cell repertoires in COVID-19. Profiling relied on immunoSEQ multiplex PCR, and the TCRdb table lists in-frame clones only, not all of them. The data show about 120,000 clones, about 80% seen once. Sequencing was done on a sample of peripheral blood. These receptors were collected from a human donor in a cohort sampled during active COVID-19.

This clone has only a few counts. CDR3 protein: CASSLLTLRDRGDNEQFF. The CDR3 nucleotides read TGTGCCAGCAGTTTATTAACTCTCCGGGACAGGGGGGACAATGAGCAGTTCTTC. The chain has TRBV28 and TRBJ2-1; 11 nucleotides line up with TRBD1. Germline V gives CDR1 MDHEN, CDR2 SYDVKM. V dropped 1 base and J dropped 5; count of bases not matched to a gene: 10. CDR3 size: 18 residues.

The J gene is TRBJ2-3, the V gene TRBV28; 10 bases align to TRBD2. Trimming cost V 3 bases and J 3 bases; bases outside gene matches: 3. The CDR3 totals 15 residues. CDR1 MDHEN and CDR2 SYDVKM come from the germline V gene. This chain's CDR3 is CASSFEAGGTDTQYF. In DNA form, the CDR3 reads TGTGCCAGCAGTTTTGAAGCGGGGGGGACAGATACGCAGTATTTT.

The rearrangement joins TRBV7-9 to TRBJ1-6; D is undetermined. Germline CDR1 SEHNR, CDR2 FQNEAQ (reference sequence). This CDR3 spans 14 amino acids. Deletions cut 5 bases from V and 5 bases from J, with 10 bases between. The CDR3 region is CASSPDGDNSPLHF. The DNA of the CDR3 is TGTGCCAGCAGCCCGGACGGGGATAATTCACCCCTCCACTTT.

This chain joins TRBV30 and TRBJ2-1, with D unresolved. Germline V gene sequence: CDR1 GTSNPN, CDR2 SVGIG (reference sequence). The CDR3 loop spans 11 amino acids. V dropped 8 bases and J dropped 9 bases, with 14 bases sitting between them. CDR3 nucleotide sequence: TGTGCCGCACTCGAGGCGCGTGAGCAGTTCTTC. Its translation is CAALEAREQFF.

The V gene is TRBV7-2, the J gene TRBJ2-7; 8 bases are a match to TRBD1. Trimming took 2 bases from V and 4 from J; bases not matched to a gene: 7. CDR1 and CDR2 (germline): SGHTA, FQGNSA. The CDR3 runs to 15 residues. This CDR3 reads CASSLLRGQGYEQYF. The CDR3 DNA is TGTGCCAGCAGCTTATTGAGAGGACAGGGTTACGAGCAGTACTTC. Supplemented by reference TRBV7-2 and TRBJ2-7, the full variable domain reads GAGVSQSPSNKVTEKGKDVELRCDPISGHTALYWYRQSLGQGLEFLIYFQGNSAPDKSGLPSDRFSAERTGGSVSTLTIQRTQQEDSAVYLCASSLLRGQGYEQYFGPGTRLTVT.

This chain's CDR3 is CSVLNTGEGSGNTIYF. The CDR3 DNA reads as TGCAGCGTTCTCAACACAGGGGAAGGCTCTGGAAACACCATATATTTT. This chain links TRBV29-1 with TRBJ1-3; TRBD1 matches at 7 bases. The germline CDR1 and CDR2 sequences are SQVTM and ANQGSEA. The CDR3 totals 16 residues. V gave up 5 bases and J gave up 0 bases; unmatched junction bases: 10.

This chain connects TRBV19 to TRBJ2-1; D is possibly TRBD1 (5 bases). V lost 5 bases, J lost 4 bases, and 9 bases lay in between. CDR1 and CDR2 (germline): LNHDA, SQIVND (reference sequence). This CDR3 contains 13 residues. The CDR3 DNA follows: TGTGCCAGTAGTGTCCAGGGTTACAATGAGCAGTTCTTC. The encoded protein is CASSVQGYNEQFF.

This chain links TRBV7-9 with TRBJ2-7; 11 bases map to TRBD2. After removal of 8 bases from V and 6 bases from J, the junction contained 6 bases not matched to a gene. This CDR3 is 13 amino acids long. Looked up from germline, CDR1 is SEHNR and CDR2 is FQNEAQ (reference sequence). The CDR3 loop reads CASVLAGVGEQYF. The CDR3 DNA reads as TGTGCCAGCGTACTAGCGGGAGTAGGCGAGCAGTACTTC.

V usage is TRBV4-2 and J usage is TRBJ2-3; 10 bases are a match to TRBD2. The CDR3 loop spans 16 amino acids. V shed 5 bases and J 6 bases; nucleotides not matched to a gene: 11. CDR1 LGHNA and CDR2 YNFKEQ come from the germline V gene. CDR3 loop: CASSEASGLAVDTQYF. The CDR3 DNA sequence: TGTGCCAGCAGCGAAGCCTCCGGACTAGCGGTGGATACGCAGTATTTT.

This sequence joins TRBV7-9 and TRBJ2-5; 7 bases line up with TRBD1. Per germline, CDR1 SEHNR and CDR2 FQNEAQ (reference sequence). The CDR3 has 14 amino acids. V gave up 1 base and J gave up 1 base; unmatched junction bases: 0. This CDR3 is CASSLGDSQETQYF. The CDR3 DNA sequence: TGTGCCAGCAGCTTAGGGGACAGCCAAGAGACCCAGTACTTC.

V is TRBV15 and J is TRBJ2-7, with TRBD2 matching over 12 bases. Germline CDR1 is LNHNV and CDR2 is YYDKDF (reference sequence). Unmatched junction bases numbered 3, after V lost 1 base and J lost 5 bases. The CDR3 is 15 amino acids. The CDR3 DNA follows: TGTGCCACCAGCAGAGGACTAGCGGGAGTGAACGAGCAGTACTTC. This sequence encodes CATSRGLAGVNEQYF.

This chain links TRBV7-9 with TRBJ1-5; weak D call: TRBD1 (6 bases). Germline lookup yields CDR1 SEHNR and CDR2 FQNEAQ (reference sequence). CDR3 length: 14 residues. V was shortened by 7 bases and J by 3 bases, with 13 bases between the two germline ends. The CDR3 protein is CASTKGGPNQPQHF. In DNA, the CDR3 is TGTGCCAGCACCAAAGGGGGGCCCAATCAGCCCCAGCATTTT. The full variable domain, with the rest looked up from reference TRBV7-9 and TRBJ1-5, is DTGVSQNPRHKITKRGQNVTFRCDPISEHNRLYWYRQTLGQGPEFLTYFQNEAQLEKSRLLSDRFSAERPKGSFSTLEIQRTEQGDSAMYLCASTKGGPNQPQHFGDGTRLSIL.

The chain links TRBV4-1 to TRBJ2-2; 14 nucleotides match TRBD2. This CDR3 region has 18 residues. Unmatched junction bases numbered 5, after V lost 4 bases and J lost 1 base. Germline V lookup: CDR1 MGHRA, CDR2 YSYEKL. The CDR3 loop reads CASSRKGLAGGNTGELFF. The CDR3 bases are TGCGCCAGCAGCCGGAAAGGACTAGCGGGGGGGAACACCGGGGAGCTGTTTTTT.

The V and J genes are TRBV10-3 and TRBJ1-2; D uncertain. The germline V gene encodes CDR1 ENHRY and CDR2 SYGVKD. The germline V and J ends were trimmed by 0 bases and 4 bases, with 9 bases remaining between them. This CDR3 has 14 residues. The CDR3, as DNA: TGTGCCATCAGTGAGTCGAAGTCGAGCTATGGCTACACCTTC. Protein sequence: CAISESKSSYGYTF.

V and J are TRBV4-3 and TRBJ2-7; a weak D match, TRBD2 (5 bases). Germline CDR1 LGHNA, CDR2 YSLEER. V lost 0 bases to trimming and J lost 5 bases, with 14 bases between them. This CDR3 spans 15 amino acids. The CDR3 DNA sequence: TGCGCCAGCAGCCAAGATAGACGTAGCGCCGACGAGCAGTACTTC. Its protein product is CASSQDRRSADEQYF.

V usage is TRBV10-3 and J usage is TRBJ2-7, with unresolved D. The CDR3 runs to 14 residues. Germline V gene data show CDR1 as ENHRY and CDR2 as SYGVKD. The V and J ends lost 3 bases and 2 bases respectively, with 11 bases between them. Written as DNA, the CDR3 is TGTGCCATCAGTGACCGGCAGACTCCCTACGAGCAGTACTTC. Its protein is CAISDRQTPYEQYF.

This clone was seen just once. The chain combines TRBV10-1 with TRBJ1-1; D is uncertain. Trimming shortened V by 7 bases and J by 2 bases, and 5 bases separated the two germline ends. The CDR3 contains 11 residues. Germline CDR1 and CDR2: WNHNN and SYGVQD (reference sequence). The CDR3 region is CASILNTEAFF. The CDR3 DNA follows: TGCGCCAGCATACTTAACACTGAAGCTTTCTTT.

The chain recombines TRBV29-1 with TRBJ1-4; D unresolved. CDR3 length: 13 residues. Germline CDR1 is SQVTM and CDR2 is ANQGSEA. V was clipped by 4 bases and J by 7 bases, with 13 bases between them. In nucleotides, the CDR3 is TGCAGCGTTGTGAGGCATGGTGGTGAAAAACTGTTTTTT. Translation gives CSVVRHGGEKLFF.

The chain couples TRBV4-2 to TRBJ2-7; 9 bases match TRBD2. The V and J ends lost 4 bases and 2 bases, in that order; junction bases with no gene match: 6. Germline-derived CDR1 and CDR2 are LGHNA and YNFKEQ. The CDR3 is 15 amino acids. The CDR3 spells CASSLRLAATYEQYF. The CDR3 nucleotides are TGTGCCAGCAGCCTACGACTAGCGGCAACCTACGAGCAGTACTTC.

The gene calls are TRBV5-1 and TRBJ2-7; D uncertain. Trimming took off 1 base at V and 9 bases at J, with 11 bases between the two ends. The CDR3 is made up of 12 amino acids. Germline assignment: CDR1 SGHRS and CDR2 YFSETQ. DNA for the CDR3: TGCGCCAGCAGCTTGAACTTTGGTGGGCAGTACTTC. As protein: CASSLNFGGQYF.

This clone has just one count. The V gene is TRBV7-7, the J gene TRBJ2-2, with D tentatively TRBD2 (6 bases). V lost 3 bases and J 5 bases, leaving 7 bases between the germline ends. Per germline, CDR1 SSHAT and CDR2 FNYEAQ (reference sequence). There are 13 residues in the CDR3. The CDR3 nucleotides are TGTGCCAGCAGCTTGGGGGGTACCGGGGAGCTGTTTTTT. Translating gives CASSLGGTGELFF.

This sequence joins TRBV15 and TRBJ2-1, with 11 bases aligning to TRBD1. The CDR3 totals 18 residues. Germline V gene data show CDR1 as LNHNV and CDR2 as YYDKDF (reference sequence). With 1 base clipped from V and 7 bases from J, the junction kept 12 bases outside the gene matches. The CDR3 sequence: CATSRVSGGQGELNEQFF. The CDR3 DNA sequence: TGTGCCACCAGCAGAGTGAGTGGGGGACAGGGGGAGTTGAATGAGCAGTTCTTC.

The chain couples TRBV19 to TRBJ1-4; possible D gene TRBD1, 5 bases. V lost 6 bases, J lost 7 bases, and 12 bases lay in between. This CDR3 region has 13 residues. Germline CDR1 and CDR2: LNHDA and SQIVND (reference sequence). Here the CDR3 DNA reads TGTGCCAGTAGGTACAGGAAATTTGAAAAACTGTTTTTT. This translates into CASRYRKFEKLFF.

As DNA, the CDR3 is TGTGCCAGCAGCCCGGGACTAGGGTTTGAAGAGACCCAGTACTTC. Its protein is CASSPGLGFEETQYF. The chain recombines TRBV7-2 with TRBJ2-5, with TRBD2 matching 8 bases. CDR3 length: 15 residues. The germline V gene encodes CDR1 SGHTA and CDR2 FQGNSA. Unmatched junction bases numbered 8, after V lost 5 bases and J lost 3 bases. The full variable domain, its missing parts supplied by reference TRBV7-2 and TRBJ2-5, is GAGVSQSPSNKVTEKGKDVELRCDPISGHTALYWYRQSLGQGLEFLIYFQGNSAPDKSGLPSDRFSAERTGGSVSTLTIQRTQQEDSAVYLCASSPGLGFEETQYFGPGTRLLVL.

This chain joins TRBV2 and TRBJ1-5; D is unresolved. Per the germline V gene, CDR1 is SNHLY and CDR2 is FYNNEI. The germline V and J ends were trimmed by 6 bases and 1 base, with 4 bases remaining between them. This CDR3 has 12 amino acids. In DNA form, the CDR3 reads TGTGCCAGCAGCAGGAGCAATCAGCCCCAGCATTTT. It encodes CASSRSNQPQHF.

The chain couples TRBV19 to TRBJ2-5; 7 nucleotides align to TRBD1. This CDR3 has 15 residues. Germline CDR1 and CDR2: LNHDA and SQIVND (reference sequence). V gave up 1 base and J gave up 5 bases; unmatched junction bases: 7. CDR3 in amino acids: CASSIADRATETQYF. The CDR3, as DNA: TGTGCCAGTAGTATAGCCGACAGGGCCACCGAGACCCAGTACTTC. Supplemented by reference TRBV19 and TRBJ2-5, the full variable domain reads DGGITQSPKYLFRKEGQNVTLSCEQNLNHDAMYWYRQDPGQGLRLIYYSQIVNDFQKGDIAEGYSVSREKKESFPLTVTSAQKNPTAFYLCASSIADRATETQYFGPGTRLLVL.